The following is a T cell receptor (beta chain) sequence with its context. Its specificity is unknown. The record originates from a study of CD8+ T cells in alopecia areata. As for the study in general: Affected scalp percentage determined the severity score of treated patients. Study-wide findings and caveats: Higher clonality than in normal scalp was seen in lesional scalp, especially alopecia totalis/universalis.

Treatment given: oral pan-JAK inhibitor, 5-10 mg twice daily. Extracted RNA was reverse transcribed into cDNA, the sequencing template. Sequencing was performed with immunoSEQ multiplex PCR; in TCRdb, only in-frame clones are kept and a portion is missing. The repertoire includes 110,000 to 150,000 clones, 45% to 65% of them detected once, and approximately 15% sits in the top ten. V shed 5 bases and J shed 3 bases, with 10 bases lying between them. Looked up from germline, CDR1 is SEHNR and CDR2 is FQNEAQ (reference sequence). The CDR3 length is 13 residues. This clonotype originated in a human donor with alopecia areata. Sequences were derived from CD8+ T cells sorted from blood, sampled at week 4, from a patient treated with tofacitinib. The chain recombines TRBV7-9 with TRBJ1-2; D not certain. CDR3 DNA sequence: TGTGCCAGCAGCCCCCCCCTCGACTATGGCTACACCTTC. It encodes CASSPPLDYGYTF.